These 9 T cell receptor beta chains share one sample of origin, sequenced in a study of shared clonotypes between healthy human individuals. Clones were read by immunoSEQ multiplex PCR, and TCRdb kept only the in-frame ones, dropping some. The sample records more than 1.2 million clones, just under 99% being singletons. What was sequenced was naive CD4+ T cells sorted from blood. As for subset: CD45RA+ positively selected. The origin of the receptors is a man in his thirties or forties in good health.

J is TRBJ2-1 and V is TRBV5-1, with unresolved D. The ends were cut back, 1 base at V and 0 bases at J, with 8 bases in the middle. CDR1 is SGHRS, CDR2 YFSETQ, per germline. The CDR3 sequence is 15 residues long. The CDR3 sequence is CASSLNRASYNEQFF. In DNA, the CDR3 is TGCGCCAGCAGCTTGAACAGAGCCTCCTACAATGAGCAGTTCTTC.

The gene calls are TRBV2 and TRBJ2-2; 9 bases fit TRBD1. Per the germline V gene, CDR1 is SNHLY and CDR2 is FYNNEI. V shed 6 bases and J 4 bases; nucleotides not matched to a gene: 6. This CDR3 has 15 residues. The CDR3 DNA reads TGTGCCAGCAGGGGACAGGGAAATTTCACCGGGGAGCTGTTTTTT. As protein: CASRGQGNFTGELFF.

Remarks on this clone: Other nucleotide sequences from this sample produce the same CDR3. The chain joins TRBV6-5 to TRBJ2-7; 7 nucleotides line up with TRBD1. Germline V gene data show CDR1 as MNHEY and CDR2 as SVGAGI. This CDR3 region has 14 residues. The ends lost 2 bases at V and 3 bases at J; junction bases unmatched: 4. In DNA form, the CDR3 reads TGTGCCAGCAGTTACGGGGCAGGGGGCTACGAGCAGTACTTC. Its translation: CASSYGAGGYEQYF.

This clone was counted a single time. This specimen includes other DNA sequences encoding the same CDR3. The rearrangement uses TRBV27 and TRBJ2-7; either TRBD1 or TRBD2 may supply D (5 bases each). Germline lookup yields CDR1 MNHEY and CDR2 SMNVEV (reference sequence). This CDR3 has 13 residues. V was pared by 3 bases and J by 3 bases, with 9 bases between. CDR3 loop: CASSFGGFYEQYF. DNA for the CDR3: TGTGCCAGCAGTTTTGGGGGATTCTACGAGCAGTACTTC.

The chain employs TRBV28 and TRBJ2-7; TRBD1 might be the D (6 bases). From germline, CDR1 is MDHEN and CDR2 SYDVKM. Trimming took 3 bases from V and 4 from J, leaving 19 bases between them. This CDR3 is built from 16 residues. CDR3: CASSFGGRPRGYEQYF. The CDR3 DNA sequence: TGTGCCAGCAGTTTTGGGGGCCGCCCGAGAGGGTACGAGCAGTACTTC. Using reference TRBV28 and TRBJ2-7 for the parts outside the CDR3, the full variable domain is DVKVTQSSRYLVKRTGEKVFLECVQDMDHENMFWYRQDPGLGLRLIYFSYDVKMKEKGDIPEGYSVSREKKERFSLILESASTNQTSMYLCASSFGGRPRGYEQYFGPGTRLTVT.

CDR3 DNA sequence: TGTGCCAGCAGCCCAGGGATGGGGCCCCAGCATTTT. Translating it yields CASSPGMGPQHF. This chain uses TRBV7-9 with TRBJ1-5; perhaps TRBD1 as D (5 bases). The CDR3 runs 12 residues. V dropped 5 bases and J dropped 9 bases, with 11 bases sitting between them. Germline CDR1 reads SEHNR; CDR2 reads FQNEAQ (reference sequence).

This clone occurred once. The chain links TRBV5-1 to TRBJ1-1; D not certain. Trimming took off 1 base at V and 4 bases at J, with 8 bases between the two ends. This CDR3 has 13 residues. Germline CDR1 SGHRS, CDR2 YFSETQ. CDR3 amino acids: CASSLNGLTEAFF. The DNA for the CDR3 is TGCGCCAGCAGCTTGAACGGTCTCACTGAAGCTTTCTTT.

This sequence joins TRBV5-5 and TRBJ1-2; perhaps TRBD1 as D (6 bases). CDR3 length equals 13 residues. Germline V gene data show CDR1 as SGHKS and CDR2 as YYEKEE (reference sequence). V was pared by 4 bases and J by 4 bases, with 11 bases between. The CDR3 spells CASSGEGVYGYTF. The CDR3 DNA follows: TGTGCCAGCAGCGGAGAGGGGGTCTATGGCTACACCTTC.

This clone was recorded only once. The chain couples TRBV10-1 to TRBJ1-2, with D possibly TRBD1 on 5 matching bases. There are 16 residues in the CDR3. Germline values: CDR1 WNHNN, CDR2 SYGVQD (reference sequence). V was shortened by 6 bases and J by 6 bases, with 23 bases between the two germline ends. In DNA, the CDR3 is TGCGCCAGCAGCGCCGGGACGAGGGGAGCATTTAATGGCTACACCTTC. The encoded protein is CASSAGTRGAFNGYTF.